This T cell receptor beta chain was identified in a study of blood T cell repertoires in COVID-19. Original handling: The assay estimated nucleated cells by amplifying reference gene primers. Libraries were prepared by immunoSEQ multiplex PCR; TCRdb keeps only in-frame clonotypes and omits some of them. V and J calls and clone size are given by that table; D and trimming were obtained from the DNA. The data show approximately 170,000 clones, about four fifths seen once. V lost 4 bases to trimming and J lost 9 bases; unmatched junction nucleotides: 7. The CDR3 extends over 15 amino acids. Per germline, CDR1 SEHNR and CDR2 FQNEAQ (reference sequence).

This receptor was taken from a woman aged 65 to 85 with COVID-19, enrolled during active disease. The rearrangement links TRBV7-9 to TRBJ1-6; the match to TRBD1 covers 9 bases. Material for sequencing was peripheral blood. The CDR3 protein is CASSSPGTGSSPLHF. DNA of the CDR3: TGTGCCAGCAGCTCTCCCGGGACAGGGAGTTCACCCCTCCACTTT.